A single sample gave rise to the 19 T cell receptor beta chains below, sequenced in a study of blood T cells in healthy people across ages. The second PCR ran roughly 6 to 11 cycles with a sample-barcoded 5' primer and J-beta primers. One entry per CDR3 protein results from TCRdb running MiXCR on the 5' RACE reads. The sample has some 1.4 million distinct CDR3 sequences, approximately 42% seen once. Sequences were obtained from blood. The receptors here all came from a woman aged 18-29 years in good health.

The V and J genes are TRBV28 and TRBJ1-1, with D tentatively TRBD1 (6 bases). This CDR3 contains 15 residues. From germline, CDR1 is MDHEN and CDR2 SYDVKM. Trimming took off 3 bases at V and 6 bases at J, with 17 bases between the two ends. CDR3 sequence reads: CASSFGRGGNAEAFF. The CDR3 DNA reads TGTGCCAGCAGTTTCGGCAGGGGAGGTAACGCTGAAGCTTTCTTT.

The chain recombines TRBV2 with TRBJ2-7; D is unresolved. V was shortened by 6 bases and J by 0 bases, with 12 bases between the two germline ends. The germline V gene has CDR1 SNHLY and CDR2 FYNNEI. The CDR3 runs to 14 residues. The CDR3 region has the DNA TGTGCCAGCAGGCCTGGAGTCAGCTCCTACGAGCAGTACTTC. It specifies CASRPGVSSYEQYF.

The chain is built from TRBV20-1 and TRBJ2-1; D is ambiguous. Germline CDR1 DFQATT, CDR2 SNEGSKA (reference sequence). V shed 0 bases and J shed 6 bases, with 6 bases lying between them. This CDR3 has 12 amino acids. In nucleotides, the CDR3 is TGCAGTGCTAGAGATTTGACCAATGAGCAGTTCTTC. Protein sequence: CSARDLTNEQFF.

This clonotype has just a few counts. The genes are TRBV7-2 and TRBJ2-7, with D uncertain. The CDR3 has 15 residues. In germline, CDR1 is SGHTA, CDR2 FQGNSA. V was clipped by 5 bases and J by 2 bases, with 16 bases between them. CDR3 amino acids: CASSPLGSPTYEQYF. The DNA for the CDR3 is TGTGCCAGCAGCCCTCTAGGGTCCCCCACCTACGAGCAGTACTTC.

V usage is TRBV6-2 or TRBV6-3 and J usage is TRBJ2-5, with 9 bases fitting TRBD1. Trimming cost V 6 bases and J 1 base; bases outside gene matches: 9. The CDR3 sequence is 16 residues long. The V gene's germline CDR1 is MNHEY and CDR2 SVGEGT. CDR3 DNA sequence: TGTGCCAGCAGCCGCGGACAGGGGATCGCCCAAGAGACCCAGTACTTC. The encoded protein is CASSRGQGIAQETQYF.

This clonotype showed up just once. The rearrangement uses TRBV29-1 and TRBJ1-1, with a weak D call TRBD1 (5 bases). CDR1 and CDR2 from the germline V gene are SQVTM and ANQGSEA. The CDR3 loop spans 13 amino acids. V lost 5 bases to trimming and J lost 7 bases, with 17 bases between them. CDR3 sequence: CSVTLGETDEAFF. Here the CDR3 DNA reads TGCAGCGTTACTCTAGGGGAGACAGATGAAGCTTTCTTT.

This clonotype occurred many times. The genes are TRBV29-1 and TRBJ2-1; D not certain. Germline-derived CDR1 and CDR2 are SQVTM and ANQGSEA. The length of the CDR3 is 13 residues. The ends were cut back, 1 base at V and 8 bases at J, with 12 bases in the middle. CDR3 DNA sequence: TGCAGCGTTGAAGCTCCCTTAGCCGATGAGCAGTTCTTC. Translation gives CSVEAPLADEQFF.

The chain joins TRBV20-1 to TRBJ2-5; D unresolved. V lost 7 bases and J lost 11, with 23 bases in between. This CDR3 has 13 amino acids. Germline V gives CDR1 DFQATT, CDR2 SNEGSKA (reference sequence). Here the CDR3 DNA reads TGCAGTGGAAATAACGGGCCGGGTAATGAGCAGTACTTC. It is translated as CSGNNGPGNEQYF.

This clonotype was counted between two and nine times. The chain links TRBV27 to TRBJ2-2; D ambiguous. The CDR3 has 14 residues. Trimming took off 4 bases at V and 5 bases at J, with 11 bases between the two ends. Germline lookup yields CDR1 MNHEY and CDR2 SMNVEV (reference sequence). CDR3 region: CASSYFMGTGELFF. CDR3 DNA sequence: TGTGCCAGCAGTTACTTCATGGGTACCGGGGAGCTGTTTTTT.

This clonotype appeared a few times. V is TRBV12-5 and J is TRBJ2-3; 10 bases map to TRBD2. Trimming took 7 bases from V and 2 from J; bases not matched to a gene: 9. This CDR3 is built from 16 residues. The germline CDR1 and CDR2 sequences are LGHNT and FRNRAP. CDR3 loop: CASADVAGGVTDTQYF. CDR3 DNA sequence: TGTGCTAGTGCCGACGTAGCGGGGGGTGTCACAGATACGCAGTATTTT. The full variable domain, completed using reference TRBV12-5 and TRBJ2-3, is DARVTQTPRHKVTEMGQEVTMRCQPILGHNTVFWYRQTMMQGLELLAYFRNRAPLDDSGMPKDRFSAEMPDATLATLKIQPSEPRDSAVYFCASADVAGGVTDTQYFGPGTRLTVL.

In this sample, this clonotype turned up a few times. The chain links TRBV20-1 to TRBJ2-7, with TRBD2 matching 11 bases. Germline CDR1 and CDR2: DFQATT and SNEGSKA (reference sequence). The CDR3 length is 14 residues. The ends lost 4 bases at V and 5 bases at J; junction bases unmatched: 7. The CDR3 reads CSAKPLAGEDEQYF. The CDR3 nucleotides read TGCAGTGCTAAGCCACTAGCGGGGGAGGACGAGCAGTACTTC.

This clonotype was observed a few times. J is TRBJ2-1 and V is TRBV12-5; 13 nucleotides line up with TRBD2. Germline CDR1 is LGHNT and CDR2 is FRNRAP. The trim removed 6 bases at V and 12 bases at J, leaving 11 bases unmatched. This CDR3 is built from 15 residues. CDR3 region: CASGPGTSGTRVQFF. The CDR3 nucleotides read TGTGCTAGTGGCCCAGGGACTAGCGGGACAAGGGTGCAGTTCTTC.

This clonotype was recorded a few times. The V gene is TRBV12-3 or TRBV12-4, the J gene TRBJ2-7; 8 bases align to TRBD1. The V segment lost 6 bases and the J segment 2 bases; nucleotides outside the gene matches: 6. This CDR3 is built from 14 residues. CDR3 sequence reads: CASSQGQVTYEQYF. CDR3 coding DNA: TGTGCCAGCAGCCAGGGACAGGTAACCTACGAGCAGTACTTC.

This rearrangement joins TRBV30 to TRBJ2-3, with 9 bases identical to TRBD2. The CDR3 sequence is 17 residues long. CDR1 GTSNPN and CDR2 SVGIG come from the germline V gene (reference sequence). After removal of 0 bases from V and 0 bases from J, the junction contained 7 bases not matched to a gene. Here the CDR3 DNA reads TGTGCCTGGAGTGTACTAGCGGGCATTACTAGCACAGATACGCAGTATTTT. It yields the protein CAWSVLAGITSTDTQYF.

This clonotype has a handful of counts. The V call is TRBV4-1, the J call TRBJ2-3; 8 nucleotides align to TRBD2. With V trimmed by 4 bases and J by 6 bases, 12 bases remained unmatched. CDR1 is MGHRA and CDR2 is YSYEKL in the germline V gene. The CDR3 is 16 amino acids. As DNA, the CDR3 is TGCGCCAGCAGCCCCCCCCGGATAGCGGGATCCGATACGCAGTATTTT. The encoded protein is CASSPPRIAGSDTQYF.

Only a few counts were recorded for this clonotype. The rearrangement uses TRBV7-2 and TRBJ2-1; TRBD2 is a possible D gene (5 bases). The CDR3 runs to 13 residues. Trimming cost V 5 bases and J 8 bases, with 13 bases left between them. CDR1 is SGHTA, CDR2 FQGNSA, per germline. CDR3 region: CASSTRLRDEQFF. The DNA of the CDR3 is TGTGCCAGCAGCACCCGACTGAGGGATGAGCAGTTCTTC.

This clonotype has just a few counts. The gene calls are TRBV3-1 and TRBJ2-7; 8 bases fit TRBD2. J gave up 4 bases and V 2 bases, and 7 bases lay outside the gene matches. The germline V gene encodes CDR1 LGHDT and CDR2 YNNKEL (reference sequence). The CDR3 extends over 15 amino acids. The CDR3 loop is CASSQFAGGPYEQYF. In DNA, the CDR3 is TGTGCCAGCAGCCAATTCGCGGGGGGCCCTTACGAGCAGTACTTC.

As regards this clonotype: This may stem from a read error, because a much larger clone lies one nucleotide away. This chain uses TRBV28 with TRBJ2-1; tentative D call: TRBD1 (7 bases). Germline loops: CDR1 MDHEN, CDR2 SYDVKM. The CDR3 is 15 amino acids. Trimming shortened V by 2 bases and J by 10 bases, and 18 bases separated the two germline ends. CDR3 sequence (DNA): TGTGCCAGCAGTTTACGGAGGGACAGATCCTACGAGCAGTTCTTC. The encoded protein is CASSLRRDRSYEQFF.

V gene TRBV20-1 combines with J gene TRBJ1-2; no firm D call. The CDR3 loop spans 14 amino acids. V was clipped by 7 bases and J by 12 bases, with 27 bases between them. Germline V gene sequence: CDR1 DFQATT, CDR2 SNEGSKA (reference sequence). The CDR3 nucleotides read TGCAGTGTCTCGCGCAAAAGGCAGCCTGGCGTCCACACCTTC. Its translation: CSVSRKRQPGVHTF.